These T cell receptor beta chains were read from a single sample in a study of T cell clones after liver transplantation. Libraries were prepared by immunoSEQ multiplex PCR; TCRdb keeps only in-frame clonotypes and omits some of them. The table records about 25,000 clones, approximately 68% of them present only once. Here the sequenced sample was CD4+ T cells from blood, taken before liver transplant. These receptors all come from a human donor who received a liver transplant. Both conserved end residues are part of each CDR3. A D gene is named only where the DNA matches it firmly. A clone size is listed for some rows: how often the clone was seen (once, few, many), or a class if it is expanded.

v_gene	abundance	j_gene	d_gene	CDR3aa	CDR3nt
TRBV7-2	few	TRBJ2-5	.	CASSLKTGSQETQYF	TGTGCCAGCAGCCTCAAGACAGGCTCACAAGAGACCCAGTACTTC
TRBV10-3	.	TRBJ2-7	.	CAISGDSYEQYF	TGTGCCATCAGTGGGGACTCCTACGAGCAGTACTTC
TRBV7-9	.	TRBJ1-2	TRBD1	CASSPSGQGAGGYTF	TGTGCCAGCAGCCCCTCGGGACAGGGGGCTGGTGGCTACACCTTC
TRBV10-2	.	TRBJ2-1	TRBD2	CASRLLAGGYNEQFF	TGCGCCAGCCGCTTGCTAGCGGGAGGGTACAATGAGCAGTTCTTC
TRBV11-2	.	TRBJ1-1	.	CASSLTENTEAFF	TGTGCCAGCAGCTTAACAGAGAACACTGAAGCTTTCTTT
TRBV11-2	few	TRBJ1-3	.	CASSLERLGNTIYF	TGTGCCAGCAGCTTAGAGAGACTTGGAAACACCATATATTTT
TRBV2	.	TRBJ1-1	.	CATVNRGNTEAFF	TGTGCCACAGTAAACAGAGGGAACACTGAAGCTTTCTTT
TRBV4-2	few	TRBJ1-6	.	CASSQVGHNVGSPLHF	TGTGCCAGCAGCCAAGTGGGTCATAATGTAGGGTCACCCCTCCACTTT
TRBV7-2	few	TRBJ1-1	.	CASSLAQDTEAFF	TGTGCCAGCAGCTTAGCACAGGACACTGAAGCTTTCTTT
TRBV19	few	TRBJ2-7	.	CASSTAGQYSYEQYF	TGTGCCAGTAGTACCGCTGGACAGTACTCCTACGAGCAGTACTTC
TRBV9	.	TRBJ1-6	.	CASSVAANNSPLHF	TGTGCCAGCAGCGTAGCAGCCAATAATTCACCCCTCCACTTT
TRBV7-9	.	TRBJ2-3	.	CASSIAGLPSTDTQYF	TGTGCCAGCAGCATCGCGGGACTTCCTAGCACAGATACGCAGTATTTT
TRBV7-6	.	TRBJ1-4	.	CASSLVPDGNEKLFF	TGTGCCAGCAGCTTGGTTCCGGACGGGAATGAAAAACTGTTTTTT
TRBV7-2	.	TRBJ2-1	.	CASSLGNSYNEQFF	TGTGCCAGCAGCTTAGGGAACTCCTACAATGAGCAGTTCTTC
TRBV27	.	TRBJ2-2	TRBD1	CASSSSGTANTGELFF	TGTGCCAGCAGTTCCTCCGGGACAGCGAACACCGGGGAGCTGTTTTTT
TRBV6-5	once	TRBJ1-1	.	CASSEDGDTEAFF	TGTGCCAGCAGTGAGGACGGAGACACTGAAGCTTTCTTT
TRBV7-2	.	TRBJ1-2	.	CASSFTGHRGYTF	TGTGCCAGCAGTTTCACAGGGCATCGAGGCTACACCTTC
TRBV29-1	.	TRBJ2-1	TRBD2	CSGGLAGADEQFF	TGCAGCGGGGGACTAGCGGGAGCTGATGAGCAGTTCTTC
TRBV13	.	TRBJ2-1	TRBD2	CASVSGLAVYNEQFF	TGTGCCAGCGTTTCAGGACTAGCGGTTTACAATGAGCAGTTCTTC
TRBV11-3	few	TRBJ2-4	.	CASSLGAVGSNIQYF	TGTGCCAGCAGCTTAGGTGCTGTTGGGTCAAACATTCAGTACTTC
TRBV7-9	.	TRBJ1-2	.	CASSKDALYGYTF	TGTGCCAGCAGCAAAGACGCCTTATATGGCTACACCTTC
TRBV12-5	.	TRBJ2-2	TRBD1	CASGFSPGQGSTGELFF	TGTGCTAGTGGTTTTTCCCCGGGACAGGGATCCACCGGGGAGCTGTTTTTT
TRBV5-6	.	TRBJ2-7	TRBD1	CASSLKGASYEQYF	TGTGCCAGCAGCTTGAAGGGGGCGTCCTACGAGCAGTACTTC
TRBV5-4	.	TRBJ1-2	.	CASSLERGRNYGYTF	TGTGCCAGCAGCTTGGAAAGGGGAAGGAACTATGGCTACACCTTC
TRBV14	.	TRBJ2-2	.	CASSQSSGGTGELFF	TGTGCCAGCAGCCAATCCTCCGGGGGCACCGGGGAGCTGTTTTTT
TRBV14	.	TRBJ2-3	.	CASSQDVGWLTDTQYF	TGTGCCAGCAGCCAAGATGTTGGTTGGCTCACAGATACGCAGTATTTT
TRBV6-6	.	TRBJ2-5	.	CASSFSPAEQETQYF	TGTGCCAGCAGTTTCTCCCCTGCGGAACAAGAGACCCAGTACTTC
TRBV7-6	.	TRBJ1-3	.	CASSLGTMVTGNTIYF	TGTGCCAGCAGCTTAGGTACAATGGTCACTGGAAACACCATATATTTT
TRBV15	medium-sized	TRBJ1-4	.	CATSSPGRLEEKLFF	TGTGCCACCAGCAGCCCCGGCCGACTGGAAGAAAAACTGTTTTTT
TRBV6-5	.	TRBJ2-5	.	CASSYSNVQETQYF	TGTGCCAGCAGTTACTCGAACGTTCAAGAGACCCAGTACTTC
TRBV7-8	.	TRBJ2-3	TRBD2	CASSLGRSGGPYTDTQYF	TGTGCCAGCAGCTTAGGAAGGAGCGGGGGGCCTTACACAGATACGCAGTATTTT
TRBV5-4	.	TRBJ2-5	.	CASSLGGDRWGGTQYF	TGTGCCAGCAGCTTGGGGGGTGATAGGTGGGGTGGCACCCAGTACTTC
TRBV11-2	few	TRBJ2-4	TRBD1	CASSLEAGQGNIQYF	TGTGCCAGCAGCCTAGAAGCGGGACAGGGTAATATTCAGTACTTC
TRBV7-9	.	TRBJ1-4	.	CASSFTNEKLFF	TGTGCCAGCAGTTTCACAAATGAAAAACTGTTTTTT
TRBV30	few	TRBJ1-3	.	CAWSSWGHSSGNTIYF	TGTGCCTGGAGTTCTTGGGGCCACAGCTCTGGAAACACCATATATTTT
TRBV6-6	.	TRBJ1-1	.	CASSSMMNTEAFF	TGTGCCAGCAGTTCCATGATGAACACTGAAGCTTTCTTT
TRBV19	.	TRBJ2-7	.	CASSLVGGIDEQYF	TGTGCCAGTAGTTTGGTAGGGGGGATCGACGAGCAGTACTTC
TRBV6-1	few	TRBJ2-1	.	CASSPVNLFSEQFF	TGTGCCAGCAGTCCAGTGAACTTGTTCTCTGAGCAGTTCTTC
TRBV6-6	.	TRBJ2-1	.	CASSYSTASNEQFF	TGTGCCAGCAGTTACTCGACTGCTTCCAATGAGCAGTTCTTC
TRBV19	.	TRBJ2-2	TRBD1	CASTQQGAISGELFF	TGTGCCAGTACCCAACAGGGGGCGATAAGCGGGGAGCTGTTTTTT
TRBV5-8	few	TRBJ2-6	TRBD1	CASSSGQGASSGANVLTF	TGTGCCAGCAGCTCGGGACAGGGGGCTTCGTCTGGGGCCAACGTCCTGACTTTC
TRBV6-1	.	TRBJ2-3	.	CASIPFSRTDTQYF	TGTGCCAGCATCCCCTTTAGCCGCACAGATACGCAGTATTTT
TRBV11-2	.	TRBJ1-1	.	CASSSGQPGDTEAFF	TGTGCCAGCAGCTCGGGACAACCGGGGGACACTGAAGCTTTCTTT
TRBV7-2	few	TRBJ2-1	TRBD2	CASSSTSGKDYEQFF	TGTGCCAGCAGCTCGACTAGCGGGAAGGACTATGAGCAGTTCTTC
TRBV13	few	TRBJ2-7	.	CASSPDRYEQYF	TGTGCCAGCAGCCCCGACAGGTACGAGCAGTACTTC
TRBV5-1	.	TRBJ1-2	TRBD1	CASSLALGQNYGYTF	TGCGCCAGCAGCTTGGCCTTGGGACAGAACTATGGCTACACCTTC
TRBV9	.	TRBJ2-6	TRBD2	CASSPRLAGGSGANVLTF	TGTGCCAGCAGCCCAAGACTAGCGGGAGGCTCTGGGGCCAACGTCCTGACTTTC
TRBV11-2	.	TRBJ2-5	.	CASSPQGGETQYF	TGTGCCAGCAGCCCACAGGGTGGGGAGACCCAGTACTTC
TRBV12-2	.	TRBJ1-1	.	CASRSTPPSGTANTEAFF	TGTGCAAGTCGCTCCACCCCCCCCTCCGGGACAGCGAACACTGAAGCTTTCTTT
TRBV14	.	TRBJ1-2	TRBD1	CASSPGQGRHGYTF	TGTGCCAGCAGCCCGGGACAGGGTCGCCATGGCTACACCTTC
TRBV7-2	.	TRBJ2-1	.	CASSFPRTVYNEQFF	TGTGCCAGCAGTTTCCCTCGGACAGTCTACAATGAGCAGTTCTTC
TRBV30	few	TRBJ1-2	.	CAWSPSRPNYGYTF	TGTGCCTGGAGCCCTAGCAGGCCTAACTATGGCTACACCTTC
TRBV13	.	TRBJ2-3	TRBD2	CASSVRLAGGPADTQYF	TGTGCCAGCAGCGTAAGACTAGCGGGAGGGCCGGCAGATACGCAGTATTTT